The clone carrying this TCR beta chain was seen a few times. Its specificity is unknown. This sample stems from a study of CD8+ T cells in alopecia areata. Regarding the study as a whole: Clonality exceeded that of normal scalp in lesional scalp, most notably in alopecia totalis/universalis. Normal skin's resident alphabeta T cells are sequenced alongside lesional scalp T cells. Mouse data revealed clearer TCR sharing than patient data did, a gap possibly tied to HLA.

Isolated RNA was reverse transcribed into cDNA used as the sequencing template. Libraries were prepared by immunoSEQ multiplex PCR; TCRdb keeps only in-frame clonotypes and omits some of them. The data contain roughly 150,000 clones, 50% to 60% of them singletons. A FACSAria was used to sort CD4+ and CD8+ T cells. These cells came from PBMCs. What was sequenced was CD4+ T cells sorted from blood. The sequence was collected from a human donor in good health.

The CDR3 here is CAISTGSRVQETQYF. The CDR3 DNA is TGTGCCATCAGCACAGGGTCAAGGGTACAAGAGACCCAGTACTTC. The chain employs TRBV10-3 and TRBJ2-5; D perhaps matches TRBD1 (6 bases). The CDR3 extends over 15 amino acids. Germline V gene sequence: CDR1 ENHRY, CDR2 SYGVKD. The germline V and J ends were trimmed by 6 bases and 2 bases, with 16 bases remaining between them.